This TCR beta chain was observed in a study of technical replicates of blood from several donors. Libraries were prepared by immunoSEQ multiplex PCR; TCRdb keeps only in-frame clonotypes and omits some of them. The sample yields about 100,000 clones, nearly 96% seen once. This clone was picked up one time. CDR3 length equals 16 residues. Looked up from germline, CDR1 is KGHSH and CDR2 is LQKENI. The V and J ends lost 3 bases and 2 bases, in that order; junction bases with no gene match: 8. The chain is built from TRBV18 and TRBJ2-7; 9 positions agree with TRBD2. The sequenced sample consisted of T cells isolated from PBMCs. The TCR comes from a human donor in good health. The CDR3 DNA is TGTGCCAGCTCACCCGGGGAGCGGGGGGCGACCTACGAGCAGTACTTC. This translates into CASSPGERGATYEQYF.